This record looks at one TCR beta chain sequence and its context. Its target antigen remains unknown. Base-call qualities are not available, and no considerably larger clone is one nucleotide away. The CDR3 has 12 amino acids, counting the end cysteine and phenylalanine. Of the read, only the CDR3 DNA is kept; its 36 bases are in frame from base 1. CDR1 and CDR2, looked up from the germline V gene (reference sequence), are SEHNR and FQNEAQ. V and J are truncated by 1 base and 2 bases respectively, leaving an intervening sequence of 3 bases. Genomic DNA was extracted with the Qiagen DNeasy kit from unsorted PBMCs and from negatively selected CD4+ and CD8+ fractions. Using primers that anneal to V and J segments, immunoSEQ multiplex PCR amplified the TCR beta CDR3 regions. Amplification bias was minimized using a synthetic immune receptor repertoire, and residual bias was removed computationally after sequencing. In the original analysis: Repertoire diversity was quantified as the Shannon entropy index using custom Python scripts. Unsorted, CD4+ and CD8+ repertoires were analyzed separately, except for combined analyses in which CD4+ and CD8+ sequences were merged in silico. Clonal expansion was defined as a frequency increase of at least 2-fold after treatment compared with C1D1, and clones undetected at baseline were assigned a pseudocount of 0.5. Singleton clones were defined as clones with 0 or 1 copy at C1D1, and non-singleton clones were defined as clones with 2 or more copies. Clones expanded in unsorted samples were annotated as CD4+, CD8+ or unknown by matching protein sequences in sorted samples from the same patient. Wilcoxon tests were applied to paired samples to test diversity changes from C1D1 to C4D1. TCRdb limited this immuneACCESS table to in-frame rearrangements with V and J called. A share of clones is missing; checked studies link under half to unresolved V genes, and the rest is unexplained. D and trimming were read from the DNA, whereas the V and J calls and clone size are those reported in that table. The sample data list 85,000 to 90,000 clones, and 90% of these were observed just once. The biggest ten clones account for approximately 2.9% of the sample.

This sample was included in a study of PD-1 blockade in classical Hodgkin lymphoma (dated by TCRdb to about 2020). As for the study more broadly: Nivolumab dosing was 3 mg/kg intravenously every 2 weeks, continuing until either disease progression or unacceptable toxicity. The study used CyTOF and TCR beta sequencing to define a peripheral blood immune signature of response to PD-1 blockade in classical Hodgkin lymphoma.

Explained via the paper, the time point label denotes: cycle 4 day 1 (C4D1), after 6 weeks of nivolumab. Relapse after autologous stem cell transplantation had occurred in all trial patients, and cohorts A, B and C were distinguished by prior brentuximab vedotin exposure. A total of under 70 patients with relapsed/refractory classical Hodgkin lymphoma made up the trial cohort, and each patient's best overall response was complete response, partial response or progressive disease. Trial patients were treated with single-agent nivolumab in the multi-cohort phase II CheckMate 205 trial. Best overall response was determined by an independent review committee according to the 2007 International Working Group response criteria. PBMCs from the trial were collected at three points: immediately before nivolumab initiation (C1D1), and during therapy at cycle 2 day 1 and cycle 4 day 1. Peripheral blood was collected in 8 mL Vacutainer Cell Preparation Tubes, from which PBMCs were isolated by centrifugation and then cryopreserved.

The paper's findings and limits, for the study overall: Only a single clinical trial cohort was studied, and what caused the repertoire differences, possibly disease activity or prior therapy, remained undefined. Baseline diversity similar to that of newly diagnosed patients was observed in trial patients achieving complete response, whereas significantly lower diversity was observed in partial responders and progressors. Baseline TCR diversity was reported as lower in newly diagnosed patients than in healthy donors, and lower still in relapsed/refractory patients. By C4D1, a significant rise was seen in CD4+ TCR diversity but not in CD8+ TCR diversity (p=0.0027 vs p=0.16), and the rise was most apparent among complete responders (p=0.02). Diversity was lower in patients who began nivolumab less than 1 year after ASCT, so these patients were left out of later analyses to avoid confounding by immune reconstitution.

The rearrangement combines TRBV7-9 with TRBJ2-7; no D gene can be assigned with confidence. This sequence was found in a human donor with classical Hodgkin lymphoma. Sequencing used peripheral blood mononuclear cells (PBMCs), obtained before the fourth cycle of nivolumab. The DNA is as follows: TGTGCCAGCAGCTTAGACACCTACGAGCAGTACTTC. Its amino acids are CASSLDTYEQYF.